This TCR beta chain emerged from a study of shared clonotypes between healthy human individuals. Profiling relied on immunoSEQ multiplex PCR, and the TCRdb table lists in-frame clones only, not all of them. The sample contains about 680,000 clones, roughly 72% of which appear only once. Points on this clone: Antigen specificity is unknown.

Every one of the donors was a Caucasian adult that lived in Nashville, Tennessee. Study-level findings and limits: Non-shared clonotypes were found to have lower generation probabilities than the clonotypes that were shared by all four of the sorted-subset donors. Genetic and exposure-history diversity was limited by the few donors. Of the naive CD4 clonotypes, about 5% were shared across several donors.

V was pared by 8 bases and J by 7 bases, with 18 bases between. CDR3 length equals 14 residues. In germline, CDR1 is MNHNS, CDR2 SASEGT. The chain carries TRBV6-1 and TRBJ1-3; D possibly corresponds to TRBD1 (5 bases). The sample consisted of memory CD4+ T cells sorted from blood. This sample's subset: CD45RA-negative fraction. This clonotype originated in a woman under 40 in good health. The CDR3 loop is CASLLQASGNTIYF. Here the CDR3 DNA reads TGTGCCAGCCTTCTACAGGCCAGTGGGAACACCATATATTTT.